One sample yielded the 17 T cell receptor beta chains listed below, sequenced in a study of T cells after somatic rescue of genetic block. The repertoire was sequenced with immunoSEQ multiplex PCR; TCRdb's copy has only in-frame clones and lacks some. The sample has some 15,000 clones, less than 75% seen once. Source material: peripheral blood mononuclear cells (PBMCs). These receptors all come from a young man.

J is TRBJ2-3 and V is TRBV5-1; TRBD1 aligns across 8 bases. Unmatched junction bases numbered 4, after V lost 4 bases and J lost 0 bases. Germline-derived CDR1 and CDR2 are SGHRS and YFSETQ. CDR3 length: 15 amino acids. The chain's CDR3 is CASSRQGSSTDTQYF. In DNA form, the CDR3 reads TGCGCCAGCAGCCGACAGGGGTCTAGCACAGATACGCAGTATTTT.

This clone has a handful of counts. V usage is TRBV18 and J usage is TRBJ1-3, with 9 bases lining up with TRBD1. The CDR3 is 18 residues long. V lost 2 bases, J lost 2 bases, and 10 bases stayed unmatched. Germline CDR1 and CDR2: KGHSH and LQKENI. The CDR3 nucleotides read TGTGCCAGCTCACCAATTGGGACAGGGCGAAATACTGGAAACACCATATATTTT. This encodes CASSPIGTGRNTGNTIYF.

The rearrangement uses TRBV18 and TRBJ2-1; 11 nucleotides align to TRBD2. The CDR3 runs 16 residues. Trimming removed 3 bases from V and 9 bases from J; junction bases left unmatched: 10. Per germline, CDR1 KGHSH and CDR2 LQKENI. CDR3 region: CASSPNGIAGGFEQFF. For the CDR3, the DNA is TGTGCCAGCTCACCTAATGGAATAGCGGGAGGGTTTGAGCAGTTCTTC. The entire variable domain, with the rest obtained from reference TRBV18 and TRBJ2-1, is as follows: NAGVMQNPRHLVRRRGQEARLRCSPMKGHSHVYWYRQLPEEGLKFMVYLQKENIIDESGMPKERFSAEFPKEGPSILRIQQVVRGDSAAYFCASSPNGIAGGFEQFFGPGTRLTVL.

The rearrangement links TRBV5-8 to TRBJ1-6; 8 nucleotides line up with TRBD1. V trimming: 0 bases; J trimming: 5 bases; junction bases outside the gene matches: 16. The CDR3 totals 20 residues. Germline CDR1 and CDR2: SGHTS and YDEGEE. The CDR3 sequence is CASSLAVRTGRIKNNSPLHF. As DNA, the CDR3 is TGTGCCAGCAGCTTGGCGGTCCGGACAGGGCGCATAAAGAATAATTCACCCCTCCACTTT.

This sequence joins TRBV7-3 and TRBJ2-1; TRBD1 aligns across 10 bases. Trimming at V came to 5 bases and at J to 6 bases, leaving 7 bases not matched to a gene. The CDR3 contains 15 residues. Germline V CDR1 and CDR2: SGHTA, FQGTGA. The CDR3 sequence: CASSLWGTGANEQFF. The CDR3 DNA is TGTGCCAGCAGCCTTTGGGGGACAGGGGCCAATGAGCAGTTCTTC.

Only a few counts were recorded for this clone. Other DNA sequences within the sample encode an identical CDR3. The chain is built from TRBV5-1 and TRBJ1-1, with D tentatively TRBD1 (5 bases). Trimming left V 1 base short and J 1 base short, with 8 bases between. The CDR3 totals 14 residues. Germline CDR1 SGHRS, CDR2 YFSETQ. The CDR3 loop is CASSLRQGNTEAFF. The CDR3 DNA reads TGCGCCAGCAGCTTGCGGCAGGGGAACACTGAAGCTTTCTTT.

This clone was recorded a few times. Here the CDR3 reads CASSLTTPGGSPLHF. The CDR3 DNA is TGTGCCAGCAGCTTAACGACCCCGGGGGGTTCACCCCTCCACTTT. The chain has TRBV7-3 and TRBJ1-6; tentative D call: TRBD1 (5 bases). Between the trimmed V and J ends, which lost 0 bases and 9 bases, there was a span of 12 bases. From germline, CDR1 is SGHTA and CDR2 FQGTGA. The CDR3 sequence is 15 residues long.

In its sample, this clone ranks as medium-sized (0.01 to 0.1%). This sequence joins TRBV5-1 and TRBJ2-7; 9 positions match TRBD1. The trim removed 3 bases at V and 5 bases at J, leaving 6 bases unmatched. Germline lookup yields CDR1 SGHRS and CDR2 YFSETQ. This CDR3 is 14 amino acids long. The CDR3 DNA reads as TGCGCCAGCAGCTGGACAGGGGATATCGACGAGCAGTACTTC. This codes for CASSWTGDIDEQYF.

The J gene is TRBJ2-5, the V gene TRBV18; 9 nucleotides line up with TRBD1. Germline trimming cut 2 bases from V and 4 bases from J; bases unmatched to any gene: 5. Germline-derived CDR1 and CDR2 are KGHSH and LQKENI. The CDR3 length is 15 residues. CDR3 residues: CASSPAQGASETQYF. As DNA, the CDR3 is TGTGCCAGCTCACCAGCACAGGGGGCCTCAGAGACCCAGTACTTC.

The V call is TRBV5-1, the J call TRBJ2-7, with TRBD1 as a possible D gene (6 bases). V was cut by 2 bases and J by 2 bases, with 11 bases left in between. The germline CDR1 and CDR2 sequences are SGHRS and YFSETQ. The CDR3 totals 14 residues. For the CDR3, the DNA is TGCGCCAGCAGCTTTTTACAGGGTGCCTACGAGCAGTACTTC. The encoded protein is CASSFLQGAYEQYF.

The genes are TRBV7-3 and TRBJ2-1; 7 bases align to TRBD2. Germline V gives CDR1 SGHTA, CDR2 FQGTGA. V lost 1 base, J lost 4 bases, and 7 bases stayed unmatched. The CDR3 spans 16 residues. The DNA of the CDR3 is TGTGCCAGCAGCTTAATTGCGAGCGGGGTATACAATGAGCAGTTCTTC. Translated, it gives CASSLIASGVYNEQFF.

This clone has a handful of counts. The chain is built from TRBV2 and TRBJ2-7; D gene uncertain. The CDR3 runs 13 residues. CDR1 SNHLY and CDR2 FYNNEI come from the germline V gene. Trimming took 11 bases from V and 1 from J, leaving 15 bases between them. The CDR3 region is CAASTTVSYEQYF. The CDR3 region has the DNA TGTGCCGCCAGCACCACAGTATCCTACGAGCAGTACTTC.

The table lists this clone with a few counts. The CDR3 sequence is CASSEGWGQGPTYEQYF. DNA for the CDR3: TGTGCCAGCAGCGAGGGGTGGGGACAGGGCCCCACCTACGAGCAGTACTTC. The genes are TRBV9 and TRBJ2-7; 9 nucleotides line up with TRBD1. This CDR3 has 17 residues. Unmatched junction bases numbered 12, after V lost 3 bases and J lost 2 bases. The germline CDR1 and CDR2 sequences are SGDLS and YYNGEE.

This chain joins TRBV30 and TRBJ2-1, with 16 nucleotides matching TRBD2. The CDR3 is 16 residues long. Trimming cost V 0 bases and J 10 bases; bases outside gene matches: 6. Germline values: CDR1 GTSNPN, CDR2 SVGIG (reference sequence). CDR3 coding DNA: TGTGCCTGGAGTGTACTGGGACTAGCGGGAGGGGAGGAGCAGTTCTTC. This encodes CAWSVLGLAGGEEQFF.

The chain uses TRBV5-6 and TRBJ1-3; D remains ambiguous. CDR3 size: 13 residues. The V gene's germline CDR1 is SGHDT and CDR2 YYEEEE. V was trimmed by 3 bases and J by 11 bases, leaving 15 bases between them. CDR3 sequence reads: CASSSFMVPAIYF. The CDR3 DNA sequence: TGTGCCAGCAGCTCCTTTATGGTTCCCGCCATATATTTT. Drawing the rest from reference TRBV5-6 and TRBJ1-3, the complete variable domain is DAGVTQSPTHLIKTRGQQVTLRCSPKSGHDTVSWYQQALGQGPQFIFQYYEEEERQRGNFPDRFSGHQFPNYSSELNVNALLLGDSALYLCASSSFMVPAIYFGEGSWLTVV.

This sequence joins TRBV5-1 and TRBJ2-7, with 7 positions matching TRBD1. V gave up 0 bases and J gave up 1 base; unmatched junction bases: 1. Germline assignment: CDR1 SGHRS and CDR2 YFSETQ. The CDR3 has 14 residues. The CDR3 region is CASSLETGSYEQYF. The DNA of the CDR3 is TGCGCCAGCAGCTTGGAGACAGGGTCCTACGAGCAGTACTTC.

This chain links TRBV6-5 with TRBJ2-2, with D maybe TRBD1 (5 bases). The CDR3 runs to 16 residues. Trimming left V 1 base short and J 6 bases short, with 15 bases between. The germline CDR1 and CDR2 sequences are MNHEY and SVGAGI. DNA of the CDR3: TGTGCCAGCAGTTACTGGGGCGTGGGGTCCGCCGGGGAGCTGTTTTTT. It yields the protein CASSYWGVGSAGELFF.